This TCR beta chain was sequenced for a study of identical twins. General study points: Out-of-frame TCR alpha sharing in monozygotic twins exceeded recombination model predictions. Twin-shared out-of-frame alpha sequences were enriched for low generation probability.

Unique molecular identifiers were present on the cDNA, which also gained a universal primer site by template switching. TCRdb re-called the 5' RACE reads through MiXCR, storing one row per CDR3 protein. The repertoire holds 450,000 to 500,000 distinct CDR3 sequences, approximately 15% seen once, with approximately 0.9% in the top ten. CDR1 is LGHNA and CDR2 is YSLEER in the germline V gene. The CDR3 is 16 residues long. V was clipped by 0 bases and J by 3 bases, with 15 bases between them. The sample holds a few counts of this clonotype. What it binds is unknown. This same sample was also part of a study on yellow fever vaccine responses in identical twins.

The J gene is TRBJ2-7, the V gene TRBV4-3; D remains unclear. The sequence came from a young woman in good health. What was sequenced was CD4+ T cells sorted from blood. In DNA form, the CDR3 reads TGCGCCAGCAGCCAAGAAGCCTCGGGCAGAGACTACGAGCAGTACTTC. Its translation: CASSQEASGRDYEQYF.